This is a list of T cell receptor beta chains from one sample in a study of technical replicates of blood from a handful of donors. This table comes from immunoSEQ multiplex PCR, and its TCRdb copy is limited to in-frame clones, with some not included. The repertoire holds tens of thousands of clones, with roughly 96% as singletons. The specimen sequenced was T cells isolated from PBMCs. These receptor sequences come from a human donor in good health. CDR3s include the opening cysteine and the closing phenylalanine or tryptophan. A D gene is named only where the DNA matches it firmly. Some rows mark clone size as missing; the rest say once, few, many or name a class of expanded clone.

. . TRBJ2-7 15 TRBV27 TGTGCCAGCATTGTGGGTCCCTGGGGGGACCTGGAGCAGTACTTC CASIVGPWGDLEQYF
. TRBD2 TRBJ2-3 15 TRBV14 TGTGCCAGCAGCCGTATGGGGGGGTACACAGATACGCAGTATTTT CASSRMGGYTDTQYF
. TRBD1 TRBJ2-7 14 TRBV11-2 TGTGCCAGCGAAGCCGGGACAGGGGAGGTCGAGCAGTACTTC CASEAGTGEVEQYF
. TRBD2 TRBJ2-3 15 TRBV6-5 TGTGCCAGCAGTTACTCCGGCGGGGGGGCTAGCACGCAGTATTTT CASSYSGGGASTQYF
once TRBD1 TRBJ2-5 12 TRBV2 TGTGCCAGCAAGGGGGCAGGGGAGACCCAGTACTTC CASKGAGETQYF
. . TRBJ1-1 17 TRBV27 TGTGCCAGCAGTTTATCATTTAGTGGCAGGGTTTCCACTGAAGCTTTCTTT CASSLSFSGRVSTEAFF
. . TRBJ2-7 21 TRBV12-1 TGTGCCAGCAGCTTTGCTCCAACGGCCCAAGACAACGGTTCCGTGCCCTACGAGCAGTACTTC CASSFAPTAQDNGSVPYEQYF
. . TRBJ1-5 16 TRBV25-1 TGTGCCAGCAGTGAAGACGGACAGCCTAGCAATCAGCCCCAGCATTTT CASSEDGQPSNQPQHF
. . TRBJ1-5 14 TRBV30 TGTGCCTGGAACCGGAGGGGAAGAAATCAGCCCCAGCATTTT CAWNRRGRNQPQHF
. TRBD2 TRBJ2-1 13 TRBV29-1 TGCAGCGTTTCGGGGGGGGTATACAATGAGCAGTTCTTC CSVSGGVYNEQFF
. TRBD1 TRBJ1-1 15 TRBV11-3 TGTGCCAGCAGCGCGGGACAGTTCCTCAACACTGAAGCTTTCTTT CASSAGQFLNTEAFF
. TRBD1 TRBJ2-7 16 TRBV28 TGTGCCAGCAGTTTAACAGACTACACAGGGGGCCTCGAGCAGTACTTC CASSLTDYTGGLEQYF
. TRBD1 TRBJ2-5 17 TRBV19 TGTGCCAGTAGTATTTCCATTCTCGGGACAGGGGGTGAAACCCAGTACTTC CASSISILGTGGETQYF
. . TRBJ1-6 14 TRBV5-4 TGTGCCAGCAGCTTACAGGGTACGAACTCACCCCTCCACTTT CASSLQGTNSPLHF
. TRBD2 TRBJ2-2 19 TRBV28 TGTGCCAGCAGTCCTGGTGGGGCGGGAGGAATAGCGAACACCGGGGAGCTGTTTTTT CASSPGGAGGIANTGELFF